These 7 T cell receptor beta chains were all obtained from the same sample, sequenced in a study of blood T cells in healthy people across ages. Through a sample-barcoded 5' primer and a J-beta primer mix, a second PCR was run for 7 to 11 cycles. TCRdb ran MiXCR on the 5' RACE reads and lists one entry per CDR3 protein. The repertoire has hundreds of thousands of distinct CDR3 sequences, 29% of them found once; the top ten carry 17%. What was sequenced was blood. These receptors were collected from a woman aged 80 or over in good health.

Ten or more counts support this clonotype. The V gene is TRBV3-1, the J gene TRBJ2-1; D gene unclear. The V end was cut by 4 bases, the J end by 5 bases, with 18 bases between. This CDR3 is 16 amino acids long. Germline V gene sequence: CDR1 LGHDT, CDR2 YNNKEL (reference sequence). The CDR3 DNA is TGTGCCAGCAGCCTTTACCTCCCTAGGGCGAACAATGAGCAGTTCTTC. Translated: CASSLYLPRANNEQFF.

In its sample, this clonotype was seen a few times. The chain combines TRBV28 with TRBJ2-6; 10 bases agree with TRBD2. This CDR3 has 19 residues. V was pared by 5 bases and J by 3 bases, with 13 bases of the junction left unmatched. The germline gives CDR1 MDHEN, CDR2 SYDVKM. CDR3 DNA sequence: TGTGCCAGCAGTCGGAATAGCGGGGGGATTCTTGGTGGGGCCAACGTCCTGACTTTC. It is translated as CASSRNSGGILGGANVLTF.

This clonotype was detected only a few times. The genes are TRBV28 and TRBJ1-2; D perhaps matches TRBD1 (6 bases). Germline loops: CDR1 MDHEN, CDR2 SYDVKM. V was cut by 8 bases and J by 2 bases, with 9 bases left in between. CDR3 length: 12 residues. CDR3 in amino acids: CASQTGNYGYTF. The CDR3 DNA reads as TGTGCCAGCCAGACAGGAAACTATGGCTACACCTTC.

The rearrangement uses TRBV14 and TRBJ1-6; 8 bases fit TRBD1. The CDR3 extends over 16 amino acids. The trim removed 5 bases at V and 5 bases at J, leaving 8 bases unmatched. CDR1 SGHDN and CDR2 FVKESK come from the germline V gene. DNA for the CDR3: TGTGCCAGCAGCGAACGACAGGGGATCAATAATTCACCCCTCCACTTT. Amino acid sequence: CASSERQGINNSPLHF.

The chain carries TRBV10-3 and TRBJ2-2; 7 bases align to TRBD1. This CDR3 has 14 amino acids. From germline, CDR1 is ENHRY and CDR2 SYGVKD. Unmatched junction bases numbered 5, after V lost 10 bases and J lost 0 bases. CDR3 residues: CATEDRPNTGELFF. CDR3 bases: TGTGCCACCGAGGACAGGCCGAACACCGGGGAGCTGTTTTTT.

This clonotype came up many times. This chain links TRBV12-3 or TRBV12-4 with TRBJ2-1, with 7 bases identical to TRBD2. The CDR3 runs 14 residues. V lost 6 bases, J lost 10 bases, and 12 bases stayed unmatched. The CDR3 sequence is CASSSRDYGTEQFF. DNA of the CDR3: TGTGCCAGCAGCAGCCGGGACTACGGCACAGAGCAGTTCTTC.

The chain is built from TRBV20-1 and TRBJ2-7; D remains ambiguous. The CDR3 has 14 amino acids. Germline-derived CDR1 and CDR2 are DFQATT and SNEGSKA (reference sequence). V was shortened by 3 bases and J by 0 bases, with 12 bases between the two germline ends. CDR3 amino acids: CSARDPSSSYEQYF. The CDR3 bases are TGCAGTGCTAGGGACCCTTCGAGCTCCTACGAGCAGTACTTC.